This T cell receptor beta chain emerged from a study of shared clonotypes between healthy human individuals. Findings of the study overall: Rarefaction showed that sequencing of sorted subsets was incomplete (despite large depth).

The sample holds one count of this clone. Its antigen is as yet unknown. The method was immunoSEQ multiplex PCR; TCRdb's version includes in-frame clones alone and lacks a portion of them. The sample includes 1,100,000 or so clones, approximately 80% of them seen just once. V was trimmed by 5 bases and J by 1 base, leaving 8 bases between them. Germline V CDR1 and CDR2: SGHTA, FQGNSA. The CDR3 spans 13 residues. This receptor was identified in a young man in good health. Some clones in this sample may be carry-over from other donors' samples. Sequencing used memory CD4+ T cells from PBMCs. Stated subset: CD45RA-negative fraction. The chain links TRBV7-2 to TRBJ1-1; no reliable D call. The CDR3 nucleotides are TGTGCCAGCAGCCGCTTGTGGAACACTGAAGCTTTCTTT. Translated: CASSRLWNTEAFF.